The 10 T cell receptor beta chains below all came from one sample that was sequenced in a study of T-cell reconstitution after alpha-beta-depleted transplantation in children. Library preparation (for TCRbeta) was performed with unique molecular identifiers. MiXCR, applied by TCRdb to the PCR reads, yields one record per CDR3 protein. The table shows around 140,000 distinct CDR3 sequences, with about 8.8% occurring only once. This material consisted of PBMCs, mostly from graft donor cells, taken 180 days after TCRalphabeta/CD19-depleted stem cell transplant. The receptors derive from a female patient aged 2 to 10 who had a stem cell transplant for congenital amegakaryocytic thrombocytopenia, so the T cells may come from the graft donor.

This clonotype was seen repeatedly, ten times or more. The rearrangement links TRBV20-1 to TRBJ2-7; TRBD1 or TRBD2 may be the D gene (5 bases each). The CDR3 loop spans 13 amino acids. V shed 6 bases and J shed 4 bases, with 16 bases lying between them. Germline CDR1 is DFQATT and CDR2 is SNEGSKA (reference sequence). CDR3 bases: TGCAGTGCACGGGGCCCGATGGGTTACGAGCAGTACTTC. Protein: CSARGPMGYEQYF.

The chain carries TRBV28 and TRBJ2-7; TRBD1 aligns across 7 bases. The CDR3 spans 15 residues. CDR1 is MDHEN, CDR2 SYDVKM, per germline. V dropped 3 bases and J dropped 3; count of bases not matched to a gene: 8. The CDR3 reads CASSLFRGSDYEQYF. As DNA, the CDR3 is TGTGCCAGCAGTTTGTTCAGGGGGTCGGACTACGAGCAGTACTTC.

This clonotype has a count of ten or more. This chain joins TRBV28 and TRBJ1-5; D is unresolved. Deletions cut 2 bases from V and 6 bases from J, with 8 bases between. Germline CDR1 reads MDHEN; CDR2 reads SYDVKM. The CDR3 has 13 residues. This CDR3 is CASSLIRRQPQHF. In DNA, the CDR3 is TGTGCCAGCAGTTTAATCAGGCGTCAGCCCCAGCATTTT.

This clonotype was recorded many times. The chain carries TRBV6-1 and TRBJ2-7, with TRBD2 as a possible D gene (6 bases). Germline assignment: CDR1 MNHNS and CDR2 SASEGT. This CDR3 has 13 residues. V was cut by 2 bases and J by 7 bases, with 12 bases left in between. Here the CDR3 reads CASSESTSREQYF. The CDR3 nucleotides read TGTGCCAGCAGTGAAAGTACTAGCCGGGAGCAGTACTTC.

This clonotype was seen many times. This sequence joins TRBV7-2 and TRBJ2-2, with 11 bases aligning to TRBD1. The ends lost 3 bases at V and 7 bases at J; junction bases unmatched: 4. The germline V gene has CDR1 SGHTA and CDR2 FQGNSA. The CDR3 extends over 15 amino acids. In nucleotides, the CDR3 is TGTGCCAGCAGCTTCGGACAGGGGGCGGTCGGGGAGCTGTTTTTT. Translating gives CASSFGQGAVGELFF.

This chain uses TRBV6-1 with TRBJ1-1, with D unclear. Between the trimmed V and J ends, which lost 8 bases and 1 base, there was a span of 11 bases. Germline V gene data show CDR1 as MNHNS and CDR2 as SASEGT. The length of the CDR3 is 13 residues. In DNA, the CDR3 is TGTGCCAGCCAAGTACAGAGGAACACTGAAGCTTTCTTT. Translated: CASQVQRNTEAFF.

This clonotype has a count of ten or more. The DNA of the CDR3 is TGCGCCAGCAGCCAAGATCCGGGAACCTACGAGCAGTACTTC. As protein: CASSQDPGTYEQYF. The chain couples TRBV4-1 to TRBJ2-7; tentatively, D is TRBD2 (5 bases). The CDR3 consists of 14 residues. Germline V gene sequence: CDR1 MGHRA, CDR2 YSYEKL. V lost 0 bases and J lost 2, with 8 bases in between.

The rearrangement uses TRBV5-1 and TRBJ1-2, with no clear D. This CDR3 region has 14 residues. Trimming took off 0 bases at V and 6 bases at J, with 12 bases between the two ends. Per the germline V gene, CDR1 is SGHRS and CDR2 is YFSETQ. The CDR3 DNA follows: TGCGCCAGCAGCTTGGTGTCGCGGGAGGATGGCTACACCTTC. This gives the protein CASSLVSREDGYTF.

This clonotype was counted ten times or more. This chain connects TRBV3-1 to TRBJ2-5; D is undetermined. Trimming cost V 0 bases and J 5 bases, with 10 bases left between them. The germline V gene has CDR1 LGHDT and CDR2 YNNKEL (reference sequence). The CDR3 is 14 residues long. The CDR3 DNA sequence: TGTGCCAGCAGCCAAGAGTCCGCTTTTGAGACCCAGTACTTC. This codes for CASSQESAFETQYF.

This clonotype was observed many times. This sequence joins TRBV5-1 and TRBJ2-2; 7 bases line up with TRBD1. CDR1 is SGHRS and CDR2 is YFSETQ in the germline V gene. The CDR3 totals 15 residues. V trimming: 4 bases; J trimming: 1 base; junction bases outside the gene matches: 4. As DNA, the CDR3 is TGCGCCAGCAGCCGCCAGGGGGAGAACACCGGGGAGCTGTTTTTT. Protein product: CASSRQGENTGELFF. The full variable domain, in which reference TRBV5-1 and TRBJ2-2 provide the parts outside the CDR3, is KAGVTQTPRYLIKTRGQQVTLSCSPISGHRSVSWYQQTPGQGLQFLFEYFSETQRNKGNFPGRFSGRQFSNSRSEMNVSTLELGDSALYLCASSRQGENTGELFFGEGSRLTVL.